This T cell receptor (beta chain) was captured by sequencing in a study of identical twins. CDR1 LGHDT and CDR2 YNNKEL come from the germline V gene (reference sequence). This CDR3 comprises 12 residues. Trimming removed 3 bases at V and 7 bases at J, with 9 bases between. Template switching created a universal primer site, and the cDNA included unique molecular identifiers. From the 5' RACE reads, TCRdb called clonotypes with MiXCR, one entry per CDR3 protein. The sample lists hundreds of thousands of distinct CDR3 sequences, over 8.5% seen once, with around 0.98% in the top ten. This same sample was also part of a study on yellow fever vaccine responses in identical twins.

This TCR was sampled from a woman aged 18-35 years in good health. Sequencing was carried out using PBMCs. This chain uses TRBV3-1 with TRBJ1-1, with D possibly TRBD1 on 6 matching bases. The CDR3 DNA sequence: TGTGCCAGCAGCCACGAGGGGGTTGAAGCTTTCTTT. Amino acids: CASSHEGVEAFF.